This TCR beta chain stems from a study of T cells after yellow fever vaccination. Comment on this clonotype: The antigen remains unidentified.

Trimming took 3 bases from V and 4 from J, leaving 16 bases between them. From germline, CDR1 is SGHRS and CDR2 YFSETQ. The CDR3 length is 15 residues. Overall study results and limits: Researchers noted that a small share of clonotypes showed up in both CD4 and CD8 compartments.

It was through 5'RACE template switching that TCR cDNA was made, with a universal primer site and UMIs added. One entry per CDR3 protein results from TCRdb running MiXCR on the 5' RACE reads. The repertoire holds over 150,000 distinct CDR3 sequences, with 5.5% to 7.5% as singletons. The sequences come from CD4+ T cells sorted from PBMCs, collected 4 to 6 days after the first yellow fever vaccination. The source of this sequence is a man between 18 and 35 years old who received the YFV17D yellow fever vaccine. The V and J genes are TRBV5-1 and TRBJ1-1; D not certain. The CDR3 is CASSSKGPGSTEAFF. The CDR3 bases are TGCGCCAGCAGCTCAAAAGGACCGGGGAGCACTGAAGCTTTCTTT. The full variable domain, rest sourced from reference TRBV5-1 and TRBJ1-1, is KAGVTQTPRYLIKTRGQQVTLSCSPISGHRSVSWYQQTPGQGLQFLFEYFSETQRNKGNFPGRFSGRQFSNSRSEMNVSTLELGDSALYLCASSSKGPGSTEAFFGQGTRLTVV.